This TCR beta chain was documented in a study of radiotherapy plus CTLA-4 blockade in lung cancer. Per the germline V gene, CDR1 is MNHEY and CDR2 is SVGAGI. After removal of 2 bases from V and 7 bases from J, the junction contained 4 bases not matched to a gene. The CDR3 is made up of 15 amino acids. Libraries were prepared by immunoSEQ multiplex PCR; TCRdb keeps only in-frame clonotypes and omits some of them. The table records roughly 50,000 clones, roughly four fifths of them present only once. This material consisted of peripheral blood, taken from a patient treated with radiotherapy plus ipilimumab. This receptor was obtained from a human donor with non-small cell lung cancer who had stable disease on radiotherapy plus ipilimumab. The chain joins TRBV6-5 to TRBJ1-6; TRBD1 matches 8 bases. The CDR3 bases are TGTGCCAGCAGTTACGAGACAGGGGTAAATTCACCCCTCCACTTT. This gives the protein CASSYETGVNSPLHF.